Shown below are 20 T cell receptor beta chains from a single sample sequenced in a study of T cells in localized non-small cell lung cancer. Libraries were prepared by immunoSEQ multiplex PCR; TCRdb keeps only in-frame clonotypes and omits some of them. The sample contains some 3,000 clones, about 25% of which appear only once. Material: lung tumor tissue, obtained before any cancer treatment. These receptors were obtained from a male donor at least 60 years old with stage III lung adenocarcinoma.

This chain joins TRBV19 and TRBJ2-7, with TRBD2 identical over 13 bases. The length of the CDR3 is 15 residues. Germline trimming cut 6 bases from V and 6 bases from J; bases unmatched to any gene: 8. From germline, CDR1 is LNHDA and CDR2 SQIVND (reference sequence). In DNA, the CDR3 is TGTGCCAGTAGAGGACTAGCGGGAGCAGAGGGCGAGCAGTACTTC. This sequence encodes CASRGLAGAEGEQYF.

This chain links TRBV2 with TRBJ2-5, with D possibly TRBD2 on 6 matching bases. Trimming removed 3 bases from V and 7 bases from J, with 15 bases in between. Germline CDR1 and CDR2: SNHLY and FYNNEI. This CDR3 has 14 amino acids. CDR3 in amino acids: CASSDSREDGTQYF. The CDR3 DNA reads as TGTGCCAGCAGTGACTCAAGGGAGGATGGGACCCAGTACTTC. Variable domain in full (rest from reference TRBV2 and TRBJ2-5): EPEVTQTPSHQVTQMGQEVILRCVPISNHLYFYWYRQILGQKVEFLVSFYNNEISEKSEIFDDQFSVERPDGSNFTLKIRSTKLEDSAMYFCASSDSREDGTQYFGPGTRLLVL.

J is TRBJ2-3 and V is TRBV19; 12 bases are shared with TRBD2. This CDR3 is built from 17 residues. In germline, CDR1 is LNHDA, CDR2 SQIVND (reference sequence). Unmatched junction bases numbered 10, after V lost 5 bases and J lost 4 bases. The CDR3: CASSARLAGVSPDTQYF. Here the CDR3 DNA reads TGTGCCAGTAGTGCAAGACTAGCGGGAGTGAGTCCAGATACGCAGTATTTT. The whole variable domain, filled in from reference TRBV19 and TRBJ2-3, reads DGGITQSPKYLFRKEGQNVTLSCEQNLNHDAMYWYRQDPGQGLRLIYYSQIVNDFQKGDIAEGYSVSREKKESFPLTVTSAQKNPTAFYLCASSARLAGVSPDTQYFGPGTRLTVL.

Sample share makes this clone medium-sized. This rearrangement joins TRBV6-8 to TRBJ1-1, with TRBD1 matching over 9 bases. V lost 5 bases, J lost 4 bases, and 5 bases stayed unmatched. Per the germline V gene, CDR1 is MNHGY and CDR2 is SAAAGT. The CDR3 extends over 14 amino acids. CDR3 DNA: TGTGCCAGCAGTCCCGGGACAGGGATCACTGAAGCTTTCTTT. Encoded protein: CASSPGTGITEAFF.

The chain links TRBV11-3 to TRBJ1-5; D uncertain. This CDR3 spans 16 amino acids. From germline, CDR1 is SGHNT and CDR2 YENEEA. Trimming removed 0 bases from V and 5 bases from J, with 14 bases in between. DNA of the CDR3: TGTGCCAGCAGCTTAGATCCGAGGGATACGGATCAGCCCCAGCATTTT. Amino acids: CASSLDPRDTDQPQHF.

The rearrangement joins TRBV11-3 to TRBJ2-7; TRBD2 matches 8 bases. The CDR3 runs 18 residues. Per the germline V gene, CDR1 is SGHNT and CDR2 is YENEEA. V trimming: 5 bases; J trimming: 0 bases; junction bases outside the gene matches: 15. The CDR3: CASSPRSRAGGSSYEQYF. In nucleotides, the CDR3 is TGTGCCAGCAGCCCGCGGTCACGTGCGGGGGGCAGCTCCTACGAGCAGTACTTC.

CDR3 residues: CASSSTSGGAYNEQFF. The CDR3 DNA is TGCGCCAGCAGCTCGACTAGCGGGGGGGCCTACAATGAGCAGTTCTTC. The chain is built from TRBV5-1 and TRBJ2-1; TRBD2 aligns across 14 bases. Germline CDR1 is SGHRS and CDR2 is YFSETQ. Trimming took 3 bases from V and 2 from J; bases not matched to a gene: 1. The CDR3 has 16 residues.

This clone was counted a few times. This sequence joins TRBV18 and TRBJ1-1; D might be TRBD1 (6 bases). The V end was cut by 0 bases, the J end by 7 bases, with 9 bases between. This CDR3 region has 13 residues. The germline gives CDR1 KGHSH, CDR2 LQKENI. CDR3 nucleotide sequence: TGTGCCAGCTCACCACCGAGGACAGTTGAAGCTTTCTTT. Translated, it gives CASSPPRTVEAFF.

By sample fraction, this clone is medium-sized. In DNA, the CDR3 is TGTGCCATCAGTGAGTCCACAGATCAAGAGACCCAGTACTTC. Its protein is CAISESTDQETQYF. The chain employs TRBV10-3 and TRBJ2-5; D gene ambiguous. The V end lost 0 bases, the J end lost 2 bases, and 7 bases lay between the germline ends. Germline CDR1 ENHRY, CDR2 SYGVKD. The length of the CDR3 is 14 residues.

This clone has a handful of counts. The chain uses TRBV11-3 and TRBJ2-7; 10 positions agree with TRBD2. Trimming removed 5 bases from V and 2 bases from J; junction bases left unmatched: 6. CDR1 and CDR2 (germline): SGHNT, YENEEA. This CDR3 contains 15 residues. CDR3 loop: CASSQLAGSPYEQYF. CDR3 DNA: TGTGCCAGCAGCCAACTAGCGGGGAGTCCCTACGAGCAGTACTTC.

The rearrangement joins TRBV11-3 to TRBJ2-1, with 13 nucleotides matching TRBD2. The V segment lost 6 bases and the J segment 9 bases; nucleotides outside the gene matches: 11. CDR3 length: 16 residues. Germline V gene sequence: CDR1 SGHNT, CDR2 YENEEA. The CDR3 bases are TGTGCCAGCAGTTTACTAGCGGGAGGGCCGGGATCTGAGCAGTTCTTC. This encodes CASSLLAGGPGSEQFF.

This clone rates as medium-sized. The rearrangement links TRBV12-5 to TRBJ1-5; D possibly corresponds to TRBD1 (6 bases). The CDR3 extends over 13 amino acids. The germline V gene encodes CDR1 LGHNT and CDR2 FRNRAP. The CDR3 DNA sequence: TGTGCCAGCAACCGACAGGCGAAACAGCCCCAGCATTTT. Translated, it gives CASNRQAKQPQHF.

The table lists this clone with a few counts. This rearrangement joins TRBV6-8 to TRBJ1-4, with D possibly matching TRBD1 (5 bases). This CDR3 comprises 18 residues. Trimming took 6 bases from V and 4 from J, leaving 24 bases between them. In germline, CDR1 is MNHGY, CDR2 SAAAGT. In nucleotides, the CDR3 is TGTGCCAGCAGCGATGTCCCCCTGGGACGGATACTTAATGAAAAACTGTTTTTT. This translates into CASSDVPLGRILNEKLFF.

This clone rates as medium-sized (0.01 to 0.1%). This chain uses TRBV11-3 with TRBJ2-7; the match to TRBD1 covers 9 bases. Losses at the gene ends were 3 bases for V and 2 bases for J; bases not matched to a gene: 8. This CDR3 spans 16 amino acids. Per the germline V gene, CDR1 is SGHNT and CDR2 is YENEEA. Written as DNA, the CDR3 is TGTGCCAGCAGCTTCGCAACAGGGGGCTCCCCCTACGAGCAGTACTTC. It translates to CASSFATGGSPYEQYF.

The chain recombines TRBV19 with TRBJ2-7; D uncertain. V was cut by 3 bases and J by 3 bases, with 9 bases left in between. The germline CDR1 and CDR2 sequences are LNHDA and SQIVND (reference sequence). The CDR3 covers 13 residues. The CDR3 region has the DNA TGTGCCAGTAGTATTGTGGTTTACTACGAGCAGTACTTC. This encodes CASSIVVYYEQYF.

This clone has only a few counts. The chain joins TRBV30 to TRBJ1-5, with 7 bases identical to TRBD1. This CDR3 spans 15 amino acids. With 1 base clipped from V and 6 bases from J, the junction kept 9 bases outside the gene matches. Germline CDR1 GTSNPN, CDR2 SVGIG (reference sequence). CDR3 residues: CAWSGGTAGRQPQHF. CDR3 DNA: TGTGCCTGGAGTGGGGGGACAGCTGGTCGTCAGCCCCAGCATTTT.

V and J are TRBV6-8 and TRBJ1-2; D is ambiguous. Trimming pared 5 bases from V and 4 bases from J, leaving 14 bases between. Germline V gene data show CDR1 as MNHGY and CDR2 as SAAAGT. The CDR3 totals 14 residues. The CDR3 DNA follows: TGTGCCAGCAGTGGGCAATCTCTAACCTATGGCTACACCTTC. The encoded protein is CASSGQSLTYGYTF.

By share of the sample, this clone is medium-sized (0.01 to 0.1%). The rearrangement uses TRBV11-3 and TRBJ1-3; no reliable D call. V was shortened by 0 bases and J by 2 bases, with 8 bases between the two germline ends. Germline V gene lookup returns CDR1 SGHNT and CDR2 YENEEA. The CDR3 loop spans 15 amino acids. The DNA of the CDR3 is TGTGCCAGCAGCTTAGACTCGGTCCCTGGAAACACCATATATTTT. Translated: CASSLDSVPGNTIYF.

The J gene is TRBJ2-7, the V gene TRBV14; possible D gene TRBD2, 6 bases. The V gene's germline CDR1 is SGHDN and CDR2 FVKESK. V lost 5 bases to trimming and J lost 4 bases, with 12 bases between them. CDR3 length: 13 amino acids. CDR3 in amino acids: CASSWDSVYEQYF. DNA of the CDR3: TGTGCCAGCAGCTGGGACTCAGTGTACGAGCAGTACTTC.

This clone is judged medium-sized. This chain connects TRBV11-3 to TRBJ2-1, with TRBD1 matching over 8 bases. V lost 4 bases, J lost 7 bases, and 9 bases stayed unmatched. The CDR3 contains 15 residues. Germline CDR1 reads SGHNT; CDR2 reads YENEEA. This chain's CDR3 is CASSSSPGTGNEQFF. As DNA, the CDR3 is TGTGCCAGCAGCTCTTCTCCCGGGACAGGAAATGAGCAGTTCTTC.